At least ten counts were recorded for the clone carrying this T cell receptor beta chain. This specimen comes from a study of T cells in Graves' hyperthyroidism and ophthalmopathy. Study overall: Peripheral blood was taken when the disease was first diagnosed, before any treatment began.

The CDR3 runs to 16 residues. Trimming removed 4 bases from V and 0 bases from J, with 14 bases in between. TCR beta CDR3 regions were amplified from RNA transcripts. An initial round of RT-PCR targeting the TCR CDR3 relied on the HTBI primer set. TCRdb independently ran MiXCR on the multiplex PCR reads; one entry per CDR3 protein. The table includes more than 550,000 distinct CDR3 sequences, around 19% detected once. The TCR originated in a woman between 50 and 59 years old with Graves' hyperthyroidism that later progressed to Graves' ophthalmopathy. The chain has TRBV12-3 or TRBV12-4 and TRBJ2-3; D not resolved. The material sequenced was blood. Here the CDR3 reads CASSYPDSFSTDTQYF. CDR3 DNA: TGTGCCAGCAGTTACCCGGATAGCTTCAGCACAGATACGCAGTATTTT.